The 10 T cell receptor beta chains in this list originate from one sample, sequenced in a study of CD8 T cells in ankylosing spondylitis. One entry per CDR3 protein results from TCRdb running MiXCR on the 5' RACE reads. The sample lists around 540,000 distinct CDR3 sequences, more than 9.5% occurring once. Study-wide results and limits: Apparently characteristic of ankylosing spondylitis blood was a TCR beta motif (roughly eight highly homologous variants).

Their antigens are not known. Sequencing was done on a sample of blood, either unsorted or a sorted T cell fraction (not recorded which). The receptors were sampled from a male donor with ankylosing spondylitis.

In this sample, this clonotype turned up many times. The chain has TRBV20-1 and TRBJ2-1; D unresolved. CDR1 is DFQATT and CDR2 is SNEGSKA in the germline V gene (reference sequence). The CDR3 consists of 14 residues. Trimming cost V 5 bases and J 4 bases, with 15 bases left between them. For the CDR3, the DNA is TGCAGTGCTTACGTGAGTGGGTTATACAATGAGCAGTTCTTC. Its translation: CSAYVSGLYNEQFF.

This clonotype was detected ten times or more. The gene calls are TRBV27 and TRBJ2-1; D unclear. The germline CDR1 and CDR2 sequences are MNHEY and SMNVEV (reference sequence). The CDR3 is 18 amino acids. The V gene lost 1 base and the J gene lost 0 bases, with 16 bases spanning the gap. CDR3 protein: CASSLYVPYRSSYNEQFF. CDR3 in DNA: TGTGCCAGCAGTTTATATGTTCCCTATCGAAGCTCCTACAATGAGCAGTTCTTC.

CDR3 residues: CASPTGKGNNEQFF. DNA for the CDR3: TGTGCCAGCCCTACAGGGAAGGGAAACAATGAGCAGTTCTTC. The J gene is TRBJ2-1, the V gene TRBV2; TRBD1 is a possible D gene (6 bases). The CDR3 sequence is 14 residues long. V lost 8 bases and J lost 5, with 16 bases in between. Germline V lookup: CDR1 SNHLY, CDR2 FYNNEI.

CDR3 DNA sequence: TGTGCCAGCAGCCGTGCCGGGACTATGAAGTACTTC. It specifies CASSRAGTMKYF. The V call is TRBV7-2, the J call TRBJ2-7; 7 nucleotides match TRBD2. This CDR3 is built from 12 residues. With 5 bases clipped from V and 11 bases from J, the junction kept 9 bases outside the gene matches. The germline CDR1 and CDR2 sequences are SGHTA and FQGNSA.

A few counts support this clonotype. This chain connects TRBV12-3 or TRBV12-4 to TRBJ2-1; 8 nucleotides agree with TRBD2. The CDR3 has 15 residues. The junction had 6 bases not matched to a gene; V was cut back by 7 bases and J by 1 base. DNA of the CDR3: TGTGCCAGCACAGACCCGGGAGGGTCCTACAATGAGCAGTTCTTC. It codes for CASTDPGGSYNEQFF.

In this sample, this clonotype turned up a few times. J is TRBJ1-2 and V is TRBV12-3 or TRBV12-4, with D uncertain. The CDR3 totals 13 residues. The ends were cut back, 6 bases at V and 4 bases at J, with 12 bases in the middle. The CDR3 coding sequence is TGTGCCAGCAGCGGTAGCCTGTTCTATGGCTACACCTTC. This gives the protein CASSGSLFYGYTF.

CDR3 bases: TGCAGTGCTAGAGGCGACGGCGCGGGAAGCCCAGATACGCAGTATTTT. Protein sequence: CSARGDGAGSPDTQYF. The gene calls are TRBV20-1 and TRBJ2-3, with D possibly TRBD2 on 6 matching bases. V was cut by 1 base and J by 4 bases, with 18 bases left in between. Germline assignment: CDR1 DFQATT and CDR2 SNEGSKA (reference sequence). The CDR3 is 16 amino acids.

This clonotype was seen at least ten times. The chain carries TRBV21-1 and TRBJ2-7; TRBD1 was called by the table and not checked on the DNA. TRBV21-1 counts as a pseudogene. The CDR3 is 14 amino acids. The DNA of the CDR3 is TGTGCCAGCAGCAAAGGTGAAGGGGACTACGAGCAGTACGTC. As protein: CASSKGEGDYEQYV.

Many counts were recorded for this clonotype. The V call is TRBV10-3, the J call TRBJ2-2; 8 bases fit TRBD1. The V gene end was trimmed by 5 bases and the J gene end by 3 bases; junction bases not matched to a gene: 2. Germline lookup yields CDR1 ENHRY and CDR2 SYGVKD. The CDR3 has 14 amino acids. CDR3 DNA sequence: TGTGCCATCAGTCAGGGACAGGACACCGGGGAGCTGTTTTTT. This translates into CAISQGQDTGELFF.

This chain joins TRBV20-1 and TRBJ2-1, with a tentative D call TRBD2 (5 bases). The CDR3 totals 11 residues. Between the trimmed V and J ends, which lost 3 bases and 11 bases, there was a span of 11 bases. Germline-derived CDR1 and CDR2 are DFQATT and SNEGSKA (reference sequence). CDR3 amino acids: CSAREAPKQFF. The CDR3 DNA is TGCAGTGCTAGGGAGGCCCCAAAGCAGTTCTTC.